Listed here are 13 T cell receptor beta chains from one sample, sequenced in a study of control samples from healthy donors and cancer patients. Generated by immunoSEQ multiplex PCR, the TCRdb table keeps only in-frame clones and is missing some. The sample comprises around 120,000 clones, over 75% of which are singletons, and 1% to 1.4% rests with the top ten. The sequenced sample was PBMCs. Receptors originate from a woman aged 45-60 years with colorectal cancer.

This chain uses TRBV5-8 with TRBJ2-1; TRBD2 matches 14 bases. V lost 3 bases and J lost 9; bases outside the gene matches: 11. The CDR3 sequence is 17 residues long. Germline V gives CDR1 SGHTS, CDR2 YDEGEE. In nucleotides, the CDR3 is TGTGCCAGCAGCTCCTTTAGACTAGCGGGGGGGCCTGGTGAGCAGTTCTTC. This sequence encodes CASSSFRLAGGPGEQFF.

The chain is built from TRBV12-3 or TRBV12-4 and TRBJ1-1, with D unresolved. The CDR3 spans 11 residues. V was pared by 7 bases and J by 6 bases, with 9 bases between. CDR3 DNA sequence: TGTGCCAGCACGGTGGGCCCTGAAGCTTTCTTT. This codes for CASTVGPEAFF.

The CDR3 loop is CASSSPTDANYGYTF. The CDR3, as DNA: TGTGCCAGCAGTTCACCGACAGACGCTAACTATGGCTACACCTTC. The chain carries TRBV28 and TRBJ1-2; possibly TRBD1 for D (5 bases). This CDR3 contains 15 residues. The V gene's germline CDR1 is MDHEN and CDR2 SYDVKM. V lost 4 bases, J lost 0 bases, and 12 bases lay in between.

This clone occurred once. The rearrangement uses TRBV19 and TRBJ1-1, with D tentatively TRBD1 (5 bases). The CDR3 totals 19 residues. CDR1 and CDR2 from the germline V gene are LNHDA and SQIVND (reference sequence). The ends were cut back, 3 bases at V and 5 bases at J, with 28 bases in the middle. CDR3 bases: TGTGCCAGTAGTATGCTTTCGGCAGGGAGAAGTTCACTTCGGACTGAAGCTTTCTTT. This translates into CASSMLSAGRSSLRTEAFF.

The chain recombines TRBV11-1 with TRBJ1-2; D may be TRBD1 (6 bases). CDR1 and CDR2 (germline): SGHAT, FQDESV (reference sequence). The CDR3 contains 14 residues. V was pared by 5 bases and J by 4 bases, with 14 bases between. The CDR3 coding sequence is TGTGCCAGCAGCACACAGGGTTTGCCCTATGGCTACACCTTC. Translated, it gives CASSTQGLPYGYTF.

This clone has only one observation. The V gene is TRBV18, the J gene TRBJ1-3, with D unresolved. V was pared by 3 bases and J by 0 bases, with 9 bases between. Germline V gene sequence: CDR1 KGHSH, CDR2 LQKENI. The CDR3 spans 15 residues. The CDR3 region has the DNA TGTGCCAGCTCACCGGGAAGAGACTCTGGAAACACCATATATTTT. It encodes CASSPGRDSGNTIYF.

This clone occurred once. The chain joins TRBV3-1 (or the pseudogene TRBV3-2) to TRBJ2-5, with TRBD2 matching 10 bases. Germline V gene sequence: CDR1 LGHDT, CDR2 YNNKEL (reference sequence). Trimming cost V 4 bases and J 4 bases; bases outside gene matches: 3. There are 14 residues in the CDR3. CDR3 region: CASSRAGGGETQYF. The DNA of the CDR3 is TGTGCCAGCAGCCGAGCGGGAGGGGGAGAGACCCAGTACTTC.

The rearrangement uses TRBV6-5 and TRBJ2-3, with 9 bases identical to TRBD2. The CDR3 loop spans 15 amino acids. The V gene's germline CDR1 is MNHEY and CDR2 SVGAGI. The junction had 8 bases not matched to a gene; V was cut back by 4 bases and J by 6 bases. The CDR3 is CASSLAGAPRDTQYF. DNA for the CDR3: TGTGCCAGCAGTTTAGCGGGGGCCCCCCGGGATACGCAGTATTTT.

The chain combines TRBV7-6 with TRBJ2-7, with a possible D match to TRBD1 (5 bases). The V end was cut by 4 bases, the J end by 10 bases, with 20 bases between. This CDR3 has 14 amino acids. CDR1 is SGHVS, CDR2 FNYEAQ, per germline. The CDR3 coding sequence is TGTGCCAGCAGCTCCGTAGACAGTCCAGGGAAACAGTACTTC. This encodes CASSSVDSPGKQYF.

V is TRBV7-6 and J is TRBJ2-5, with TRBD2 matching 13 bases. Germline trimming cut 5 bases from V and 5 bases from J; bases unmatched to any gene: 5. Germline values: CDR1 SGHVS, CDR2 FNYEAQ. The CDR3 has 15 residues. DNA of the CDR3: TGTGCCAGCAGCCCACGGACTAGCGGGAGTGAGACCCAGTACTTC. As protein: CASSPRTSGSETQYF.

The chain employs TRBV2 and TRBJ2-5; no clear D gene. The germline V gene has CDR1 SNHLY and CDR2 FYNNEI. CDR3 length: 12 residues. V lost 7 bases, J lost 2 bases, and 8 bases lay in between. CDR3 sequence (DNA): TGTGCCAGCAATGGGGAACAAGAGACCCAGTACTTC. Translation gives CASNGEQETQYF.

The V gene is TRBV10-1, the J gene TRBJ2-2; 7 bases agree with TRBD2. V was clipped by 5 bases and J by 4 bases; unmatched bases: 1. Germline values: CDR1 WNHNN, CDR2 SYGVQD (reference sequence). The CDR3 is 13 residues long. The CDR3 spells CASSRTSTGELFF. The CDR3 bases are TGCGCCAGCAGTAGGACTAGCACCGGGGAGCTGTTTTTT.

The chain combines TRBV6-1 with TRBJ1-6, with TRBD1 matching over 9 bases. This CDR3 is built from 14 residues. The V gene's germline CDR1 is MNHNS and CDR2 SASEGT. Trimming removed 7 bases from V and 6 bases from J; junction bases left unmatched: 4. The CDR3 is CASTIQGANSPLHF. CDR3 sequence (DNA): TGTGCCAGCACTATACAGGGGGCTAATTCACCCCTCCACTTT.